These 32 T cell receptor beta chains originate from one sample sequenced in a study of T cell responses to AZD1222 COVID-19 vaccine. TCRdb keeps only in-frame clones here, not all; method: immunoSEQ multiplex PCR. The table records roughly 150,000 clones, about 94% of them present only once. The sample was peripheral blood, taken on day 0 of AZD1222 vaccination. The receptor set was obtained from an adult in good health.

The chain has TRBV19 and TRBJ1-3; no clear D gene. V gave up 3 bases and J gave up 5 bases, with 5 bases separating them. The V gene's germline CDR1 is LNHDA and CDR2 SQIVND (reference sequence). The CDR3 has 12 residues. The CDR3 here is CASSISRNTIYF. The CDR3 DNA reads as TGTGCCAGTAGTATTTCCCGAAACACCATATATTTT.

The chain joins TRBV11-2 to TRBJ2-5, with TRBD1 matching over 7 bases. Looked up from germline, CDR1 is SGHAT and CDR2 is FQNNGV. This CDR3 is built from 15 residues. The V and J ends lost 2 bases and 5 bases, in that order; junction bases with no gene match: 8. The CDR3 DNA follows: TGTGCCAGCAGCTTAACAGGGGCCTTAAGGGAGACCCAGTACTTC. Its protein product is CASSLTGALRETQYF.

This clone has a single count. CDR3: CASSIGRLPYNEQFF. CDR3 nucleotide sequence: TGTGCCAGTAGTATAGGCCGCTTACCTTACAATGAGCAGTTCTTC. The gene calls are TRBV19 and TRBJ2-1, with D uncertain. Trimming cost V 1 base and J 4 bases, with 11 bases left between them. CDR1 is LNHDA and CDR2 is SQIVND in the germline V gene (reference sequence). The CDR3 has 15 amino acids.

This clone has just one count. J is TRBJ2-1 and V is TRBV15; no reliable D call. V was clipped by 1 base and J by 7 bases, with 2 bases between them. This CDR3 is 11 amino acids long. Germline lookup yields CDR1 LNHNV and CDR2 YYDKDF (reference sequence). The CDR3 loop reads CATSRVNEQFF. The CDR3 DNA follows: TGTGCCACCAGCAGAGTTAATGAGCAGTTCTTC.

CDR3 sequence: CASRAETGYHGYTF. Here the CDR3 DNA reads TGTGCCAGCAGGGCAGAGACAGGGTACCATGGCTACACCTTC. V is TRBV7-2 and J is TRBJ1-2; 7 nucleotides align to TRBD1. The CDR3 is 14 amino acids. The J segment lost 6 bases and the V segment lost 6 bases, leaving 10 bases of the junction unmatched. Germline assignment: CDR1 SGHTA and CDR2 FQGNSA.

The genes are TRBV15 and TRBJ1-3; the D is unclear. The V gene's germline CDR1 is LNHNV and CDR2 YYDKDF (reference sequence). The CDR3 runs to 15 residues. The V end was cut by 0 bases, the J end by 1 base, with 7 bases between. The CDR3 protein is CATSRDKGSGNTIYF. CDR3 nucleotides: TGTGCCACCAGCAGAGATAAAGGTTCTGGAAACACCATATATTTT.

The chain links TRBV7-8 to TRBJ2-3; 8 bases align to TRBD1. V dropped 5 bases and J dropped 3; count of bases not matched to a gene: 10. The CDR3 sequence is 16 residues long. The V gene's germline CDR1 is SGHVS and CDR2 FQNEAQ. The CDR3 DNA sequence: TGTGCCAGCAGCCGAGTATCAAACAGGGGGACAGATACGCAGTATTTT. Encoded protein: CASSRVSNRGTDTQYF.

V and J are TRBV15 and TRBJ1-5; 10 nucleotides match TRBD1. The V gene's germline CDR1 is LNHNV and CDR2 YYDKDF (reference sequence). This CDR3 is 16 amino acids long. V lost 1 base and J lost 5; bases outside the gene matches: 5. The CDR3 nucleotides read TGTGCCACCAGCAGAGCCTCCGGGACAGGGGATCAGCCCCAGCATTTT. This translates into CATSRASGTGDQPQHF.

The chain uses TRBV7-6 and TRBJ2-7; D is possibly TRBD2 (5 bases). This CDR3 comprises 14 residues. The germline V gene encodes CDR1 SGHVS and CDR2 FNYEAQ. V was trimmed by 1 base and J by 6 bases, leaving 13 bases between them. In DNA, the CDR3 is TGTGCCAGCAGCTTAGGGCTAGCCACGCGCGAGCAGTACTTC. Its translation is CASSLGLATREQYF.

This chain joins TRBV9 and TRBJ1-1, with D unclear. V lost 4 bases and J lost 1, with 8 bases in between. The CDR3 sequence is 13 residues long. Germline CDR1 SGDLS, CDR2 YYNGEE. The CDR3 is CASSFTRNTEAFF. In DNA form, the CDR3 reads TGTGCCAGCAGCTTCACACGGAACACTGAAGCTTTCTTT.

The V and J genes are TRBV7-9 and TRBJ2-5; D is uncertain. V was cut by 0 bases and J by 1 base, with 9 bases left in between. Per germline, CDR1 SEHNR and CDR2 FQNEAQ (reference sequence). This CDR3 has 15 amino acids. CDR3 region: CASSLAIGLQETQYF. CDR3 in DNA: TGTGCCAGCAGCTTAGCAATTGGTCTCCAAGAGACCCAGTACTTC. The full variable domain, rest sourced from reference TRBV7-9 and TRBJ2-5, is DTGVSQNPRHKITKRGQNVTFRCDPISEHNRLYWYRQTLGQGPEFLTYFQNEAQLEKSRLLSDRFSAERPKGSFSTLEIQRTEQGDSAMYLCASSLAIGLQETQYFGPGTRLLVL.

The chain carries TRBV5-1 and TRBJ1-1; D ambiguous. The CDR3 sequence is 14 residues long. Trimming removed 1 base from V and 0 bases from J, with 7 bases in between. The germline CDR1 and CDR2 sequences are SGHRS and YFSETQ. For the CDR3, the DNA is TGCGCCAGCAGCTTGAACGGGGTGAACACTGAAGCTTTCTTT. This sequence encodes CASSLNGVNTEAFF.

The gene calls are TRBV4-3 and TRBJ1-2, with 7 bases matching TRBD1. The CDR3 covers 16 residues. The germline V gene has CDR1 LGHNA and CDR2 YSLEER. Trimming removed 2 bases from V and 5 bases from J; junction bases left unmatched: 11. The chain's CDR3 is CASSQTRQGIGYGYTF. CDR3 nucleotide sequence: TGCGCCAGCAGCCAAACCCGACAGGGTATAGGGTATGGCTACACCTTC.

This clone is a singleton in its sample. This chain joins TRBV4-3 and TRBJ2-2; 9 bases match TRBD2. Germline V gives CDR1 LGHNA, CDR2 YSLEER. Trimming at V came to 0 bases and at J to 8 bases, leaving 7 bases not matched to a gene. The CDR3 is made up of 16 amino acids. The chain's CDR3 is CASSQEPSGIAGELFF. The CDR3 DNA reads TGCGCCAGCAGCCAAGAGCCTAGCGGGATTGCGGGGGAGCTGTTTTTT.

The rearrangement links TRBV1 to TRBJ1-5; the D segment call TRBD1 is taken from the table without a DNA check. TRBV1 is termed a pseudogene. The CDR3 is made up of 17 amino acids. CDR3 amino acids: CTSSQDRTGRSNQPQHF. In DNA, the CDR3 is TGCACCAGCAGCCAAGATAGGACAGGGCGGAGCAATCAGCCCCAGCATTTT.

This chain links TRBV7-8 with TRBJ2-7; 7 bases map to TRBD1. Germline V gene sequence: CDR1 SGHVS, CDR2 FQNEAQ. The length of the CDR3 is 14 residues. With 7 bases clipped from V and 4 bases from J, the junction kept 10 bases outside the gene matches. The CDR3 sequence is CASTHGTARYEQYF. Written as DNA, the CDR3 is TGTGCCAGCACCCACGGGACAGCGAGATACGAGCAGTACTTC.

The gene calls are TRBV20-1 and TRBJ2-1; D possibly corresponds to TRBD2 (5 bases). The germline V gene has CDR1 DFQATT and CDR2 SNEGSKA (reference sequence). V shed 3 bases and J shed 5 bases, with 8 bases lying between them. The CDR3 is 12 amino acids. The CDR3 nucleotides read TGCAGTGCTAGTATGGAGGACAATGAGCAGTTCTTC. Translated: CSASMEDNEQFF.

In its sample, this clone was seen a few times. The same CDR3 also results from other DNA sequences found in this sample. The genes are TRBV15 and TRBJ2-2, with TRBD2 matching 7 bases. The CDR3 contains 19 residues. Trimming cost V 4 bases and J 6 bases; bases outside gene matches: 20. Germline CDR1 is LNHNV and CDR2 is YYDKDF (reference sequence). The CDR3 nucleotides are TGTGCCACCAGCAACCCAACCGCGGGGGTACGGGGGGATGCCGGGGAGCTGTTTTTT. Translation: CATSNPTAGVRGDAGELFF.

V gene TRBV27 combines with J gene TRBJ2-1; TRBD2 matches 7 bases. Germline assignment: CDR1 MNHEY and CDR2 SMNVEV (reference sequence). The CDR3 runs to 16 residues. V shed 1 base and J 0 bases; nucleotides not matched to a gene: 3. The chain's CDR3 is CASSLWGGSSYNEQFF. In nucleotides, the CDR3 is TGTGCCAGCAGTTTATGGGGCGGGAGCTCCTACAATGAGCAGTTCTTC.

The chain has TRBV5-1 and TRBJ2-1; 14 bases agree with TRBD2. In germline, CDR1 is SGHRS, CDR2 YFSETQ. With 0 bases clipped from V and 6 bases from J, the junction kept 11 bases outside the gene matches. The CDR3 totals 19 residues. The CDR3 loop is CASSLARTSGRPWGNEQFF. For the CDR3, the DNA is TGCGCCAGCAGCTTGGCGAGGACTAGCGGGAGGCCCTGGGGCAATGAGCAGTTCTTC.

V is TRBV3-1 (or the pseudogene TRBV3-2) and J is TRBJ2-5, with D perhaps given as TRBD1 or TRBD2 (5 bases each). Trimming removed 1 base from V and 6 bases from J, with 15 bases in between. The CDR3 loop spans 15 amino acids. CDR1 LGHDT and CDR2 YNNKEL come from the germline V gene (reference sequence). The CDR3 loop reads CASSQGLGTAQTQYF. For the CDR3, the DNA is TGTGCCAGCAGCCAAGGGCTGGGGACGGCACAGACCCAGTACTTC.

Concerning this clone itself: Other DNA sequences in the sample encode the same CDR3. The chain carries TRBV5-1 and TRBJ2-7; D ambiguous. V was trimmed by 0 bases and J by 0 bases, leaving 7 bases between them. The CDR3 totals 14 residues. Looked up from germline, CDR1 is SGHRS and CDR2 is YFSETQ. The DNA for the CDR3 is TGCGCCAGCAGCTTGGCAGGTAGCTCCTACGAGCAGTACTTC. Protein: CASSLAGSSYEQYF.

The V and J genes are TRBV6-5 and TRBJ1-2, with 10 bases aligning to TRBD1. J gave up 13 bases and V 2 bases, and 7 bases lay outside the gene matches. The CDR3 loop spans 13 amino acids. Looked up from germline, CDR1 is MNHEY and CDR2 is SVGAGI. CDR3 DNA: TGTGCCAGCAGTTACCGGGACAGGGGCGGTTTCACCTTC. Its protein product is CASSYRDRGGFTF.

V and J are TRBV27 and TRBJ2-7, with 9 bases lining up with TRBD2. The CDR3 is 19 residues long. V shed 1 base and J 6 bases; nucleotides not matched to a gene: 19. The germline CDR1 and CDR2 sequences are MNHEY and SMNVEV (reference sequence). CDR3 nucleotides: TGTGCCAGCAGTTTATTTCGCGGGTTAGCGGGAGTTCCAACTAGCGAGCAGTACTTC. Translating gives CASSLFRGLAGVPTSEQYF.

The rearrangement uses TRBV12-3 or TRBV12-4 and TRBJ1-2; D gene ambiguous. V was clipped by 0 bases and J by 8 bases, with 10 bases between them. The length of the CDR3 is 13 residues. CDR3 DNA: TGTGCCAGCAGTTTAGCGATAGCGACCGGCTACACCTTC. It specifies CASSLAIATGYTF.

The V call is TRBV25-1, the J call TRBJ1-6; the match to TRBD1 covers 7 bases. The CDR3 sequence is 14 residues long. CDR1 is MGHDK and CDR2 is SYGVNS in the germline V gene. With V trimmed by 8 bases and J by 4 bases, 5 bases remained unmatched. CDR3 sequence: CASRGTAYNSPLHF. CDR3 in DNA: TGTGCCAGCCGCGGGACAGCATATAATTCACCCCTCCACTTT.

The chain employs TRBV10-2 and TRBJ2-3, with 11 bases that match TRBD2. This CDR3 is built from 17 residues. Losses at the gene ends were 6 bases for V and 5 bases for J; bases not matched to a gene: 13. Germline V gives CDR1 WSHSY, CDR2 SAAADI. The CDR3 spells CASSALVLAGDGDTQYF. In DNA form, the CDR3 reads TGCGCCAGCAGCGCGCTCGTACTAGCGGGAGATGGAGATACGCAGTATTTT.

This chain joins TRBV5-1 and TRBJ2-2, with 12 bases that match TRBD2. The J segment lost 6 bases and the V segment lost 3 bases, leaving 15 bases of the junction unmatched. The length of the CDR3 is 19 residues. CDR1 is SGHRS, CDR2 YFSETQ, per germline. CDR3 DNA: TGCGCCAGCAGCTCAGGAGCGGGACTAGCGGGCCCCTGGGCCGGGGAGCTGTTTTTT. The encoded protein is CASSSGAGLAGPWAGELFF.

The J gene is TRBJ2-7, the V gene TRBV7-6, with a possible D match to TRBD1 (6 bases). The germline V and J ends were trimmed by 2 bases and 4 bases, with 9 bases remaining between them. CDR1 is SGHVS, CDR2 FNYEAQ, per germline. CDR3 length: 13 residues. The chain's CDR3 is CASSLSQGYEQYF. The CDR3 region has the DNA TGTGCCAGCAGCTTAAGCCAGGGGTACGAGCAGTACTTC.

The chain employs TRBV7-8 and TRBJ1-1, with TRBD1 as a possible D gene (6 bases). This CDR3 region has 15 residues. Per the germline V gene, CDR1 is SGHVS and CDR2 is FQNEAQ. V lost 7 bases and J lost 1, with 16 bases in between. The CDR3 DNA sequence: TGTGCCAGCACGCAAGGGGGGGGAGCGAACACTGAAGCTTTCTTT. Amino acid sequence: CASTQGGGANTEAFF.

The CDR3 reads CASSPGRTASYNEQFF. The CDR3 bases are TGTGCCAGCAGCCCGGGGCGAACCGCTTCCTACAATGAGCAGTTCTTC. This rearrangement joins TRBV2 to TRBJ2-1, with D perhaps being TRBD1 or TRBD2 (5 bases each). CDR1 is SNHLY and CDR2 is FYNNEI in the germline V gene. The CDR3 is 16 amino acids. The germline V and J ends were trimmed by 6 bases and 1 base, with 16 bases remaining between them.

The rearrangement uses TRBV3-1 (or the pseudogene TRBV3-2) and TRBJ2-1; D may be TRBD1 (6 bases). Germline CDR1 is LGHDT and CDR2 is YNNKEL (reference sequence). The length of the CDR3 is 15 residues. V was trimmed by 8 bases and J by 2 bases, leaving 16 bases between them. CDR3 residues: CASGEQGSPYNEQFF. The CDR3 DNA is TGTGCCAGCGGAGAACAGGGTTCTCCCTACAATGAGCAGTTCTTC.